This T cell receptor beta chain was sequenced in a study of shared clonotypes between healthy human individuals. V gave up 4 bases and J gave up 8 bases, with 27 bases separating them. The CDR3 has 18 residues. Germline V gene lookup returns CDR1 SNHLY and CDR2 FYNNEI. Healthy HIV-negative adults with no recent acute infections or vaccinations were recruited as donors. This table comes from immunoSEQ multiplex PCR, and its TCRdb copy is limited to in-frame clones, with some not included. The table lists hundreds of thousands of clones, around 78% of them singletons. The chain has TRBV2 and TRBJ2-1; weak D call: TRBD2 (5 bases). Sequences were obtained from PBMCs. The sequence derives from a woman between 40 and 50 years old in good health. Some clones in this sample may be carry-over from other donors' samples. The CDR3 coding sequence is TGTGCCAGCAGTGGTATAGGAGGTACATACCTAAGTAACTATGAGCAGTTCTTC. The encoded protein is CASSGIGGTYLSNYEQFF.